These 26 T cell receptor beta chains were sequenced from one sample in a study of blood T cell repertoires in COVID-19. This table comes from immunoSEQ multiplex PCR, and its TCRdb copy is limited to in-frame clones, with some not included. Among 100,000 to 150,000 clones listed, about four fifths were seen once. Material: peripheral blood. The receptors were gathered from a man aged 25 to 40 with COVID-19, enrolled during active disease.

This clone showed up just once. This chain uses TRBV11-3 with TRBJ2-5; tentatively, D is TRBD2 (6 bases). Trimming shortened V by 1 base and J by 4 bases, and 13 bases separated the two germline ends. This CDR3 region has 15 residues. CDR1 is SGHNT and CDR2 is YENEEA in the germline V gene. This chain's CDR3 is CASSLGGTQGETQYF. The CDR3 region has the DNA TGTGCCAGCAGCTTAGGAGGGACTCAAGGAGAGACCCAGTACTTC.

The chain joins TRBV21-1 to TRBJ2-1; TRBD1 is the table's D call, not checked against the DNA. TRBV21-1 is listed as a pseudogene. The length of the CDR3 is 15 residues. CDR3: CASSKAVDRANEQFF. CDR3 coding DNA: TGTGCCAGCAGCAAAGCAGTCGACAGGGCCAATGAGCAGTTCTTC.

The chain uses TRBV14 and TRBJ1-4; TRBD1 might be the D (5 bases). The CDR3 loop spans 16 amino acids. Germline V CDR1 and CDR2: SGHDN, FVKESK. With 4 bases removed from V and 8 bases from J, the gap between germline ends came to 20 bases. CDR3 amino acids: CASSRLFGQGEEKLFF. DNA of the CDR3: TGTGCCAGCAGCCGTCTATTTGGGCAGGGTGAAGAAAAACTGTTTTTT.

V usage is TRBV25-1 and J usage is TRBJ1-4, with unresolved D. CDR3 length: 12 amino acids. Germline V gene sequence: CDR1 MGHDK, CDR2 SYGVNS. V dropped 6 bases and J dropped 4 bases, with 6 bases sitting between them. This chain's CDR3 is CASRRGNEKLFF. CDR3 DNA: TGTGCCAGCAGACGGGGTAATGAAAAACTGTTTTTT.

This chain uses TRBV11-2 with TRBJ1-6; D unclear. Germline V CDR1 and CDR2: SGHAT, FQNNGV. The CDR3 contains 17 residues. V was cut by 0 bases and J by 0 bases, with 9 bases left in between. The DNA for the CDR3 is TGTGCCAGCAGCTTAGATCGCGGCAGCTCCTATAATTCACCCCTCCACTTT. Amino acid sequence: CASSLDRGSSYNSPLHF.

This clone was detected once. The rearrangement uses TRBV20-1 and TRBJ2-1; the D gene is possibly TRBD1 (5 bases). Germline loops: CDR1 DFQATT, CDR2 SNEGSKA (reference sequence). V lost 6 bases to trimming and J lost 6 bases, with 6 bases between them. The CDR3 covers 10 residues. The CDR3 sequence: CSAQGNEQFF. The CDR3 DNA is TGCAGTGCCCAGGGCAATGAGCAGTTCTTC.

The rearrangement uses TRBV19 and TRBJ2-7; 10 bases match TRBD2. In germline, CDR1 is LNHDA, CDR2 SQIVND (reference sequence). The CDR3 length is 15 residues. J lost 2 bases, V lost 5 bases, and 6 bases had no gene match. CDR3 sequence (DNA): TGTGCCAGTAGTTCCGGGACTAGCGACGCCTACGAGCAGTACTTC. Its protein is CASSSGTSDAYEQYF.

This clone turned up a few times. This chain joins TRBV10-3 and TRBJ2-5, with 7 bases fitting TRBD1. After removal of 8 bases from V and 2 bases from J, the junction contained 2 bases not matched to a gene. This CDR3 contains 12 residues. In germline, CDR1 is ENHRY, CDR2 SYGVKD. Here the CDR3 reads CAIRGQQETQYF. CDR3 DNA sequence: TGTGCCATCCGGGGACAGCAAGAGACCCAGTACTTC.

In its sample, this clone was seen a few times. This chain links TRBV6-5 with TRBJ1-3; the match to TRBD1 covers 7 bases. V shed 6 bases, J shed 0 bases, and the junction held 2 bases outside the gene matches. The CDR3 sequence is 14 residues long. Looked up from germline, CDR1 is MNHEY and CDR2 is SVGAGI. The CDR3 sequence: CASRGTVSGNTIYF. The CDR3 DNA reads as TGTGCCAGCAGAGGGACAGTCTCTGGAAACACCATATATTTT.

The genes are TRBV19 and TRBJ2-1, with TRBD2 matching over 12 bases. V shed 4 bases and J 7 bases; nucleotides not matched to a gene: 11. The CDR3 is 17 amino acids. Germline V gene data show CDR1 as LNHDA and CDR2 as SQIVND (reference sequence). The CDR3 DNA reads TGTGCCAGTAGTAGGTCTAGCGGGGGGGCCGGTTTGAATGAGCAGTTCTTC. This sequence encodes CASSRSSGGAGLNEQFF. Based on the CDR3 plus reference TRBV19 and TRBJ2-1, the full variable domain is DGGITQSPKYLFRKEGQNVTLSCEQNLNHDAMYWYRQDPGQGLRLIYYSQIVNDFQKGDIAEGYSVSREKKESFPLTVTSAQKNPTAFYLCASSRSSGGAGLNEQFFGPGTRLTVL.

V gene TRBV30 combines with J gene TRBJ2-1; 7 bases are a match to TRBD2. Germline CDR1 is GTSNPN and CDR2 is SVGIG (reference sequence). V gave up 5 bases and J gave up 7 bases; unmatched junction bases: 11. The CDR3 totals 14 residues. In nucleotides, the CDR3 is TGTGCCTGGGGAGGGCGGGAGATCTGGAATGAGCAGTTCTTC. This gives the protein CAWGGREIWNEQFF.

The rearrangement joins TRBV3-1 (or the pseudogene TRBV3-2) to TRBJ1-1, with TRBD1 matching 11 bases. With 4 bases clipped from V and 10 bases from J, the junction kept 8 bases outside the gene matches. The germline gives CDR1 LGHDT, CDR2 YNNKEL (reference sequence). The CDR3 is made up of 14 amino acids. Here the CDR3 reads CASSRDRGGFGAFF. The CDR3 region has the DNA TGTGCCAGCAGCCGGGACAGGGGGGGTTTCGGAGCTTTCTTT.

The chain couples TRBV6-1 to TRBJ2-7, with D perhaps matching TRBD1 (5 bases). CDR3 size: 15 residues. V was shortened by 5 bases and J by 0 bases, with 14 bases between the two germline ends. Per the germline V gene, CDR1 is MNHNS and CDR2 is SASEGT. This chain's CDR3 is CASSTQVMFSYEQYF. CDR3 DNA sequence: TGTGCCAGCAGTACACAGGTGATGTTCTCCTACGAGCAGTACTTC.

The chain employs TRBV7-3 and TRBJ2-1; TRBD1 might be the D (6 bases). CDR1 is SGHTA, CDR2 FQGTGA, per germline. CDR3 length: 14 amino acids. V was trimmed by 4 bases and J by 10 bases, leaving 17 bases between them. The CDR3 loop is CASSSRQGRREQFF. DNA for the CDR3: TGTGCCAGCAGCTCGAGGCAGGGGCGCAGGGAGCAGTTCTTC.

The rearrangement uses TRBV7-9 and TRBJ1-1; perhaps TRBD1 as D (5 bases). Germline loops: CDR1 SEHNR, CDR2 FQNEAQ (reference sequence). The CDR3 sequence is 15 residues long. V lost 1 base to trimming and J lost 3 bases, with 12 bases between them. The CDR3 is CASSLGWGEDTEAFF. The CDR3 DNA is TGTGCCAGCAGCTTAGGTTGGGGGGAAGACACTGAAGCTTTCTTT.

The chain joins TRBV29-1 to TRBJ2-7, with D possibly matching TRBD1 (5 bases). V dropped 8 bases and J dropped 7 bases, with 21 bases sitting between them. Germline CDR1 is SQVTM and CDR2 is ANQGSEA. This CDR3 is 13 amino acids long. As DNA, the CDR3 is TGCAGCACCGTGACAGAGCTTTCCGAGGAGCAGTACTTC. It yields the protein CSTVTELSEEQYF.

The chain uses TRBV27 and TRBJ1-6; a weak D match, TRBD1 (6 bases). The germline gives CDR1 MNHEY, CDR2 SMNVEV (reference sequence). The CDR3 has 16 amino acids. Trimming left V 4 bases short and J 0 bases short, with 10 bases between. CDR3 bases: TGTGCCAGCAGTTGGGGGGGCTTCTCCTATAATTCACCCCTCCACTTT. It yields the protein CASSWGGFSYNSPLHF.

This clone has ten or more counts. V is TRBV7-6 and J is TRBJ2-2, with a tentative D call TRBD2 (7 bases). The ends were cut back, 4 bases at V and 2 bases at J, with 14 bases in the middle. Per germline, CDR1 SGHVS and CDR2 FNYEAQ. The CDR3 sequence is 16 residues long. CDR3 DNA sequence: TGTGCCAGCAGCTCGAGACCGGGGGGCAACACCGGGGAGCTGTTTTTT. Protein sequence: CASSSRPGGNTGELFF. Based on the CDR3 plus reference TRBV7-6 and TRBJ2-2, the full variable domain is GAGVSQSPRYKVTKRGQDVALRCDPISGHVSLYWYRQALGQGPEFLTYFNYEAQQDKSGLPNDRFSAERPEGSISTLTIQRTEQRDSAMYRCASSSRPGGNTGELFFGEGSRLTVL.

V usage is TRBV2 and J usage is TRBJ1-6; tentative D call: TRBD1 (5 bases). From germline, CDR1 is SNHLY and CDR2 FYNNEI. Trimming left V 7 bases short and J 0 bases short, with 16 bases between. This CDR3 is built from 17 residues. In DNA form, the CDR3 reads TGTGCCAGCATCGGGGGTCAGGCGAGCTCCTATAATTCACCCCTCCACTTT. This encodes CASIGGQASSYNSPLHF.

This chain joins TRBV5-1 and TRBJ2-3, with 7 bases lining up with TRBD2. Looked up from germline, CDR1 is SGHRS and CDR2 is YFSETQ. V gave up 4 bases and J gave up 1 base; unmatched junction bases: 9. The CDR3 runs to 16 residues. The CDR3 protein is CASSLGRLAGTDTQYF. The CDR3 DNA is TGCGCCAGCAGCCTAGGCCGACTAGCTGGCACAGATACGCAGTATTTT.

The gene calls are TRBV7-2 and TRBJ1-2; 9 bases align to TRBD1. The V gene's germline CDR1 is SGHTA and CDR2 FQGNSA. The trim removed 3 bases at V and 0 bases at J, leaving 8 bases unmatched. The CDR3 extends over 17 amino acids. The DNA of the CDR3 is TGTGCCAGCAGCTTTGGGACAGGGCTTCGTTCTAACTATGGCTACACCTTC. Amino acids: CASSFGTGLRSNYGYTF.

The chain links TRBV9 to TRBJ1-3; no clear D gene. Deletions cut 0 bases from V and 0 bases from J, with 13 bases between. CDR3 length equals 17 residues. CDR1 SGDLS and CDR2 YYNGEE come from the germline V gene. In nucleotides, the CDR3 is TGTGCCAGCAGCGTAGCTACGGTGGGGAGCTCTGGAAACACCATATATTTT. Translated: CASSVATVGSSGNTIYF. The full variable domain, rest sourced from reference TRBV9 and TRBJ1-3, is DSGVTQTPKHLITATGQRVTLRCSPRSGDLSVYWYQQSLDQGLQFLIQYYNGEERAKGNILERFSAQQFPDLHSELNLSSLELGDSALYFCASSVATVGSSGNTIYFGEGSWLTVV.

This clone was counted once. The rearrangement links TRBV7-3 to TRBJ1-2; D gene ambiguous. Germline values: CDR1 SGHTA, CDR2 FQGTGA. The CDR3 is made up of 14 amino acids. Trimming left V 5 bases short and J 4 bases short, with 14 bases between. DNA for the CDR3: TGTGCCAGCAGCCCCGGACTGAGCTTCTATGGCTACACCTTC. Translating gives CASSPGLSFYGYTF.

V is TRBV5-4 and J is TRBJ1-2; D perhaps matches TRBD1 (6 bases). Trimming left V 0 bases short and J 5 bases short, with 14 bases between. The CDR3 length is 15 residues. CDR1 is SGHNT and CDR2 is YYREEE in the germline V gene (reference sequence). CDR3 sequence reads: CASSLGIGQIYGYTF. The CDR3 bases are TGTGCCAGCAGCTTGGGTATAGGACAGATTTATGGCTACACCTTC.

This sequence joins TRBV3-1 (or the pseudogene TRBV3-2) and TRBJ2-7; TRBD2 agrees at 13 bases. Germline V lookup: CDR1 LGHDT, CDR2 YNNKEL (reference sequence). V shed 1 base, J shed 4 bases, and the junction held 7 bases outside the gene matches. The CDR3 sequence is 17 residues long. The CDR3 loop reads CASSQVGLAGELYEQYF. CDR3 nucleotide sequence: TGTGCCAGCAGCCAAGTAGGACTAGCGGGAGAGTTGTACGAGCAGTACTTC.

This rearrangement joins TRBV6-5 to TRBJ2-5; 8 bases are shared with TRBD2. The J segment lost 4 bases and the V segment lost 8 bases, leaving 9 bases of the junction unmatched. In germline, CDR1 is MNHEY, CDR2 SVGAGI. The CDR3 covers 14 residues. The CDR3, as DNA: TGTGCCAGCCTGTTTGCGGCGGGAGGAGAGACCCAGTACTTC. Protein sequence: CASLFAAGGETQYF.